A single sample is the source of the 8 T cell receptor beta chains below, sequenced in a study of identical twins. In TCRdb, the 5' RACE reads were re-called with MiXCR into one record per CDR3 protein. The sample consists of 1.5 million to 2 million distinct CDR3 sequences, about 32% of them appearing once. Sample: cord blood. The receptors come from a newborn girl in good health.

In the case of this clonotype: This may be a read error, as it is one base from a much larger clone. The chain couples TRBV25-1 to TRBJ2-5; TRBD2 agrees at 7 bases. With V trimmed by 1 base and J by 11 bases, 7 bases remained unmatched. The CDR3 loop spans 13 amino acids. Per germline, CDR1 MGHDK and CDR2 SYGVNS. CDR3 bases: TGTGCCAGCAGTGAATGGGACTACAATGAGCAGTACTTC. Amino acids: CASSEWDYNEQYF.

This clonotype was counted between two and nine times. The rearrangement uses TRBV7-8 and TRBJ2-3; D is perhaps TRBD1 (6 bases). CDR3 length: 15 amino acids. Trimming left V 1 base short and J 7 bases short, with 15 bases between. Per germline, CDR1 SGHVS and CDR2 FQNEAQ. The CDR3 bases are TGTGCCAGCAGCTTAGAGTCATTCGGACAGTATACGCAGTATTTT. Translated: CASSLESFGQYTQYF.

The chain carries TRBV7-2 and TRBJ2-7, with TRBD1 matching 8 bases. The CDR3 loop spans 17 amino acids. Germline V gene lookup returns CDR1 SGHTA and CDR2 FQGNSA. Trimming cost V 0 bases and J 0 bases; bases outside gene matches: 7. CDR3 residues: CASSLAPRGRSSYEQYF. The CDR3 DNA reads as TGTGCCAGCAGCTTAGCCCCCAGGGGGCGGAGCTCCTACGAGCAGTACTTC.

J is TRBJ1-6 and V is TRBV20-1; D might be TRBD1 (6 bases). The V end was cut by 0 bases, the J end by 3 bases, with 9 bases between. The CDR3 sequence is 15 residues long. Germline values: CDR1 DFQATT, CDR2 SNEGSKA (reference sequence). CDR3 nucleotide sequence: TGCAGTGCTAGAGATACGGGACACTATAATTCACCCCTCCACTTT. Its protein is CSARDTGHYNSPLHF.

This clonotype turned up a few times. The chain couples TRBV20-1 to TRBJ2-1, with 9 bases lining up with TRBD2. The CDR3 spans 14 residues. The V segment lost 1 base and the J segment 9 bases; nucleotides outside the gene matches: 7. Looked up from germline, CDR1 is DFQATT and CDR2 is SNEGSKA (reference sequence). CDR3 DNA: TGCAGTGCTAGAGTTGCTAGCGGGAATCTTGAGCAGTTCTTC. It encodes CSARVASGNLEQFF.

This clonotype was counted only a few times. This chain uses TRBV4-1 with TRBJ2-4; 7 bases align to TRBD2. The J call may be incorrect, as the DNA end agrees better with TRBJ2-7. The CDR3 loop spans 15 amino acids. Germline CDR1 MGHRA, CDR2 YSYEKL. The DNA of the CDR3 is TGCGCCAGCAGCCCGAGCGGGAATGCCTACTACGAGCAGTACTTC. This translates into CASSPSGNAYYEQYF.

J is TRBJ2-7 and V is TRBV10-3; D unresolved. Trimming shortened V by 9 bases and J by 0 bases, and 18 bases separated the two germline ends. The V gene's germline CDR1 is ENHRY and CDR2 SYGVKD. The CDR3 totals 15 residues. The CDR3 here is CAIYDSAKSSYEQYF. The CDR3 DNA is TGTGCCATTTATGATAGTGCTAAGAGCTCCTACGAGCAGTACTTC.

This clonotype was detected only a few times. This chain uses TRBV5-5 with TRBJ1-1; no firm D call. Germline V gene data show CDR1 as SGHKS and CDR2 as YYEKEE (reference sequence). Trimming cost V 0 bases and J 1 base, with 7 bases left between them. CDR3 length: 14 amino acids. The CDR3 is CASSLDWGNTEAFF. The CDR3 DNA reads TGTGCCAGCAGCTTGGACTGGGGGAACACTGAAGCTTTCTTT.